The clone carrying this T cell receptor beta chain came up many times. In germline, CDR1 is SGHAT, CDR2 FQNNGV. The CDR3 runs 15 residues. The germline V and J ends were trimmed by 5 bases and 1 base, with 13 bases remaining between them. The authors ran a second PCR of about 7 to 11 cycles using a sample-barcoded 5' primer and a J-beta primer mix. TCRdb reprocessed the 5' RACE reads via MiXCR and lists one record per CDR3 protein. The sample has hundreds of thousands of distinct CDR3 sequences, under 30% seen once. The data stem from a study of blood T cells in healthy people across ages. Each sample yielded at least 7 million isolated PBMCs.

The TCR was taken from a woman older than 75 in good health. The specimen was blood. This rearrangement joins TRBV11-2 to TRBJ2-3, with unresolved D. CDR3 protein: CASSLGPIGTDTQYF. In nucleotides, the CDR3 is TGTGCCAGCAGCCTCGGACCGATCGGCACAGATACGCAGTATTTT.